The 3 T cell receptor beta chains below all came from one sample that was sequenced in a study of cytomegalovirus exposure and HLA in healthy donors. PCR primers comprised 60 Vbeta and 13 Jbeta primers. Clones were sequenced by immunoSEQ multiplex PCR, and TCRdb holds only the in-frame ones, with some missing. The specimen's table records about 110,000 clones. The specimen sequenced was PBMCs. All receptors come from a man aged 40-55 years in good health and CMV-seropositive.

The V and J genes are TRBV11-3 and TRBJ2-2; 8 positions match TRBD2. The germline CDR1 and CDR2 sequences are SGHNT and YENEEA. The CDR3 is 15 amino acids. Trimming at V came to 5 bases and at J to 7 bases, leaving 9 bases not matched to a gene. The DNA of the CDR3 is TGTGCCAGCAGCCCACGGTCGGGAGGGGTCGGGGAGCTGTTTTTT. Translation gives CASSPRSGGVGELFF.

The J gene is TRBJ2-7, the V gene TRBV2, with a tentative D call TRBD1 (6 bases). The CDR3 runs to 12 residues. The ends were cut back, 8 bases at V and 6 bases at J, with 14 bases in the middle. CDR1 SNHLY and CDR2 FYNNEI come from the germline V gene. CDR3 DNA sequence: TGTGCCAGCCACGTTTTGGGGGCCGAGCAGTACTTC. Translated: CASHVLGAEQYF.

This chain links TRBV6-5 with TRBJ2-3; 8 bases map to TRBD1. After removal of 2 bases from V and 0 bases from J, the junction contained 1 base not matched to a gene. This CDR3 has 15 amino acids. Per the germline V gene, CDR1 is MNHEY and CDR2 is SVGAGI. The DNA for the CDR3 is TGTGCCAGCAGTTACGGGGACAGGAGCACAGATACGCAGTATTTT. Protein product: CASSYGDRSTDTQYF.